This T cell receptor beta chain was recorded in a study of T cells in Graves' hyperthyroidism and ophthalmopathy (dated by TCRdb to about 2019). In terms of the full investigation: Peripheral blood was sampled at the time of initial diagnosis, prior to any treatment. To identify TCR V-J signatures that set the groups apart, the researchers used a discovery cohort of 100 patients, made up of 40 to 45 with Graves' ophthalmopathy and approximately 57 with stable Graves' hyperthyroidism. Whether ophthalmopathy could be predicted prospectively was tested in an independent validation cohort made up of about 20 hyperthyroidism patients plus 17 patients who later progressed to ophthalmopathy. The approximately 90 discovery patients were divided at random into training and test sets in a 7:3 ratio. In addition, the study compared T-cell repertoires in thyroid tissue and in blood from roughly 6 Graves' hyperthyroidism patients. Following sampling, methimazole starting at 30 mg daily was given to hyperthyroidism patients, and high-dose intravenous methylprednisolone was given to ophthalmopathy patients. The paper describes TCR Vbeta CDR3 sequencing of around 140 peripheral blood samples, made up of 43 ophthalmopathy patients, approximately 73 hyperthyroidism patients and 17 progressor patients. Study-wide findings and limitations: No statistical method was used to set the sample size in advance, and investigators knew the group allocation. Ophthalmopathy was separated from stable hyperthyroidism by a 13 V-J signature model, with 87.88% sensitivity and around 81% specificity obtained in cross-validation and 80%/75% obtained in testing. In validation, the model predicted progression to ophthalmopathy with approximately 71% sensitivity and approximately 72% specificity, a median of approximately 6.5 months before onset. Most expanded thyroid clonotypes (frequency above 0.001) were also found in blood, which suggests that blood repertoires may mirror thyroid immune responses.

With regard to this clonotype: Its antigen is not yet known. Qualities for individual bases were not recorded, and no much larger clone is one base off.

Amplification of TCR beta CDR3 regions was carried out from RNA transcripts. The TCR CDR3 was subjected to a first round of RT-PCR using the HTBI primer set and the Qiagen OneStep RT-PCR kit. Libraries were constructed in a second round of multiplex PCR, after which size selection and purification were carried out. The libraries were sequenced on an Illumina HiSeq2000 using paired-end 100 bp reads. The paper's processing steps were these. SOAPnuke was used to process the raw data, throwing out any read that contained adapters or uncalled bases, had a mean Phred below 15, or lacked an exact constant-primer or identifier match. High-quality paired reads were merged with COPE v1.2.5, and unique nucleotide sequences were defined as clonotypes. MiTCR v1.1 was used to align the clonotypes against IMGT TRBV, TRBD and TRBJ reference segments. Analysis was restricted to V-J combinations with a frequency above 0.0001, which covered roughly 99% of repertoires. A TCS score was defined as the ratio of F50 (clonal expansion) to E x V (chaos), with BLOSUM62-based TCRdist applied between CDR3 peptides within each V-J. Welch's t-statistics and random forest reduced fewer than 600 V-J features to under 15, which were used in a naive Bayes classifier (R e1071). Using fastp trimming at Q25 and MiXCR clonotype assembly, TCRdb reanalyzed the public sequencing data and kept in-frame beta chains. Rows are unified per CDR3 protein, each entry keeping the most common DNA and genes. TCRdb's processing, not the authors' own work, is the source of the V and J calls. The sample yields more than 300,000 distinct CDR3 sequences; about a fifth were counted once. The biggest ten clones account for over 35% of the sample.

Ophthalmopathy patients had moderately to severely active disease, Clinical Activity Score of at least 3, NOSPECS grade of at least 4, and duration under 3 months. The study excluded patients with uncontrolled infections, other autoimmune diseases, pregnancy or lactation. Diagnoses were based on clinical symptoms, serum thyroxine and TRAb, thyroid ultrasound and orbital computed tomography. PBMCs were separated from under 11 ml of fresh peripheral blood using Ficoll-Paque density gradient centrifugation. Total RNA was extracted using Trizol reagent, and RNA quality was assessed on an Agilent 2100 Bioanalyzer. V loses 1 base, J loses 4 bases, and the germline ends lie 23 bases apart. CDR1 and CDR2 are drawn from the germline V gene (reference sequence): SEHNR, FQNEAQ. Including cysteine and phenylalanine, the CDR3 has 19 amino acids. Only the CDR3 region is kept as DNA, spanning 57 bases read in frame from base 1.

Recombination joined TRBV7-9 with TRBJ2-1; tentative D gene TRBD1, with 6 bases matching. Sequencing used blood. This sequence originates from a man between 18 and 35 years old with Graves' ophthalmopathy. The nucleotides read TGTGCCAGCAGCTTAGTCTCCGGGTGGGCCAGGGGCGATTACAATGAGCAGTTCTTC. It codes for CASSLVSGWARGDYNEQFF.